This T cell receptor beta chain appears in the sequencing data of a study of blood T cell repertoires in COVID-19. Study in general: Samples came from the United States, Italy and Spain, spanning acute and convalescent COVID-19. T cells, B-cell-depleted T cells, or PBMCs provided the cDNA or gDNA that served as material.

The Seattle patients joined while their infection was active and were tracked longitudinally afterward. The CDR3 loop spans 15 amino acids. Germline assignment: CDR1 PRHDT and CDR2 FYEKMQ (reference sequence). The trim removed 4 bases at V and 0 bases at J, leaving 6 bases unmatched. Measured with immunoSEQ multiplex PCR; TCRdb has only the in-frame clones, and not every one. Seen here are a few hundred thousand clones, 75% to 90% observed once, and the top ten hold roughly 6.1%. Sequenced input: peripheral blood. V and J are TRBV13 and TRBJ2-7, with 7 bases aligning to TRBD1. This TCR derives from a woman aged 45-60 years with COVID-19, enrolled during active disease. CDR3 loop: CASSSTTGNSYEQYF. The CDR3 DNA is TGTGCCAGCAGCTCGACGACAGGGAACTCCTACGAGCAGTACTTC.